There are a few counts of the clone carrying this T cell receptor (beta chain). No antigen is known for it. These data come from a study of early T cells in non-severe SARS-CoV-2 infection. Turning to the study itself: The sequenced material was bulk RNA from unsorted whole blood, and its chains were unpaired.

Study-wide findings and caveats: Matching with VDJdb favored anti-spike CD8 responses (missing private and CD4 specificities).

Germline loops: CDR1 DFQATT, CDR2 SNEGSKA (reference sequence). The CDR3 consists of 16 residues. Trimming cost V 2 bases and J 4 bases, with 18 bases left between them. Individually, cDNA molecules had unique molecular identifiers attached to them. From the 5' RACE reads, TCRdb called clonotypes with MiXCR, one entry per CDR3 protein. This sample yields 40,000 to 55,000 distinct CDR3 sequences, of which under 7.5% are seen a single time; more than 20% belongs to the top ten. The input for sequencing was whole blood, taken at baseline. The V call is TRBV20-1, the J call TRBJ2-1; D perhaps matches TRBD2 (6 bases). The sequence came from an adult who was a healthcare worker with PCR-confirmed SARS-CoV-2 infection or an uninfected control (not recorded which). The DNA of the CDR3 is TGCAGTGCTAGACCCCCTCGGCGGGACTCATACAATGAGCAGTTCTTC. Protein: CSARPPRRDSYNEQFF.